The sample holds many counts of the clone carrying this TCR beta chain. This sample is part of a study of T cells in Graves' hyperthyroidism and ophthalmopathy. The ends were cut back, 5 bases at V and 4 bases at J, with 14 bases in the middle. This CDR3 has 13 residues. The V gene's germline CDR1 is DFQATT and CDR2 SNEGSKA (reference sequence). Researchers took RNA transcripts and amplified the TCR beta CDR3 regions from them. When the TCR CDR3 underwent first-round RT-PCR, the HTBI primer set was used. TCRdb re-called the multiplex PCR reads through MiXCR, storing one row per CDR3 protein. The sample holds some 250,000 distinct CDR3 sequences; 13% to 15% are singletons and the top ten take 13%.

Sequencing was performed on blood. The TCR originated in a woman between 40 and 50 years old with Graves' hyperthyroidism that later progressed to Graves' ophthalmopathy. The genes are TRBV20-1 and TRBJ1-2; possibly TRBD1 for D (6 bases). The DNA of the CDR3 is TGCAGTGCTCATACAGGGAAGGGCTATGGCTACACCTTC. Protein sequence: CSAHTGKGYGYTF.